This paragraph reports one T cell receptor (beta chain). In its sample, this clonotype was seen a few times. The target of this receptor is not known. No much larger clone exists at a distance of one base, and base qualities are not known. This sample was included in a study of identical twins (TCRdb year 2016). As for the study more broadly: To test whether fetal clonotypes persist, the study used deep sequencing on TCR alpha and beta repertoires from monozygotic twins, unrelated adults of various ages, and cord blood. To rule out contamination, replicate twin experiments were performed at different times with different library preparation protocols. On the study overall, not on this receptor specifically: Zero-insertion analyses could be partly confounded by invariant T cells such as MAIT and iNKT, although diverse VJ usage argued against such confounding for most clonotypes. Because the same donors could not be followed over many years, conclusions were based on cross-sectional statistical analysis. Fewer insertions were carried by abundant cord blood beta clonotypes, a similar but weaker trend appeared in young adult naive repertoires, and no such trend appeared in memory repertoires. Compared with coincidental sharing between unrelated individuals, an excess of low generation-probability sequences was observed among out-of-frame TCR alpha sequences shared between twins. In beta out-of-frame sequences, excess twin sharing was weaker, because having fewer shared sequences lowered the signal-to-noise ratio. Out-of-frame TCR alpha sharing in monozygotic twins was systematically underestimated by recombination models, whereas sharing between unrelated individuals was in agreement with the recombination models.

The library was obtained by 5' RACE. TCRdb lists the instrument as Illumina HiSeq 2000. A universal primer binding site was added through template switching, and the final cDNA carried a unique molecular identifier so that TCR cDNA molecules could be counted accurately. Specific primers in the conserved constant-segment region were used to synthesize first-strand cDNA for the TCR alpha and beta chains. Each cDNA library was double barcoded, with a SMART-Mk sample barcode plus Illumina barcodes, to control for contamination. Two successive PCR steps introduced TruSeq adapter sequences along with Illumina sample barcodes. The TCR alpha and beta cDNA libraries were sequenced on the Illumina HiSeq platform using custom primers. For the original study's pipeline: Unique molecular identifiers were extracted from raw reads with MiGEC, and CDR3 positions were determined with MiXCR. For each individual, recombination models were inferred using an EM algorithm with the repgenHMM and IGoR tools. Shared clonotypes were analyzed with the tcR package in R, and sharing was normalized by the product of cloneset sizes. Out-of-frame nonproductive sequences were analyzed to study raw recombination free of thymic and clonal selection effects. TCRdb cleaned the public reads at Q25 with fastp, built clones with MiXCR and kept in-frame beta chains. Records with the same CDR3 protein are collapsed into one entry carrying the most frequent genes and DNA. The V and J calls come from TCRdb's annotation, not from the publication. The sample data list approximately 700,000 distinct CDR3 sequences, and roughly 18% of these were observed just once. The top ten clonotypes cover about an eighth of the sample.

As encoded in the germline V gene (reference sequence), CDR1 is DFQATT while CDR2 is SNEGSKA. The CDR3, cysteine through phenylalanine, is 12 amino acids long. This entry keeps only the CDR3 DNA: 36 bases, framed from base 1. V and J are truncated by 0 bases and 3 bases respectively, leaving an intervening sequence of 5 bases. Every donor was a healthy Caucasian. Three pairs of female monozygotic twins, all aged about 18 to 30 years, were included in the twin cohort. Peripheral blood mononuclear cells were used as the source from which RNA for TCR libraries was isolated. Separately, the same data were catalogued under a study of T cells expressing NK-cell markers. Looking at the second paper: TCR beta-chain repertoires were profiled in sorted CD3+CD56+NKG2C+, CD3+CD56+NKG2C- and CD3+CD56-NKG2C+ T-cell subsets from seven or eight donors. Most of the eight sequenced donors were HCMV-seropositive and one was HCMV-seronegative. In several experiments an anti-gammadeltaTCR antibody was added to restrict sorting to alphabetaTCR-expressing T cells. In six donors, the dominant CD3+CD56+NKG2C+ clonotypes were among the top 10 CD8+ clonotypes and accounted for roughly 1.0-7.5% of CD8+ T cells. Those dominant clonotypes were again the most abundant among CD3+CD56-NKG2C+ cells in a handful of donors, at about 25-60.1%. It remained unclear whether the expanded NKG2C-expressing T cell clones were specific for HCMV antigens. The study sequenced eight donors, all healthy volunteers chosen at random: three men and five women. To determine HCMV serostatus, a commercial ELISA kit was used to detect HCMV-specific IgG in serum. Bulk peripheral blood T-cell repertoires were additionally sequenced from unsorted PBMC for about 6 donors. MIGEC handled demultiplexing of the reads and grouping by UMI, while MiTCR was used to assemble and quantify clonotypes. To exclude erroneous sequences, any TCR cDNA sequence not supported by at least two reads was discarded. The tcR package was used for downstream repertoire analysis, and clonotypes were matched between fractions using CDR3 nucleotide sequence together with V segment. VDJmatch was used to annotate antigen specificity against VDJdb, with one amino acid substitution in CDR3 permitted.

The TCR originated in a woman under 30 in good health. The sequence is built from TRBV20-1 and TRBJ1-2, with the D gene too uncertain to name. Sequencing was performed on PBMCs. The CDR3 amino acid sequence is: CSARDPYYGYTF. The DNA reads TGCAGTGCTAGAGATCCATACTATGGCTACACCTTC.